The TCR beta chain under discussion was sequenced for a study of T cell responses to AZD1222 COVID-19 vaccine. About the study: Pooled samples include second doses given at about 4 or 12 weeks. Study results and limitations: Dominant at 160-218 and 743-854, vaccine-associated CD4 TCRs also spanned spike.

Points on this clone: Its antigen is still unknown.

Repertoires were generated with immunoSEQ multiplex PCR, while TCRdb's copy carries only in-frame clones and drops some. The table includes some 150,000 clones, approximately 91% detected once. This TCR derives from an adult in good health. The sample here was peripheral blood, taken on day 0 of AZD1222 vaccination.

The CDR3 is CASSQSGRTTGELFF. Here the CDR3 DNA reads TGCGCCAGCAGCCAAAGTGGGAGGACAACCGGGGAGCTGTTTTTT. The rearrangement uses TRBV4-1 and TRBJ2-2; the D gene is possibly TRBD2 (6 bases). Trimming took 2 bases from V and 5 from J, leaving 12 bases between them. Germline V CDR1 and CDR2: MGHRA, YSYEKL. The CDR3 sequence is 15 residues long.